This is a list of T cell receptor beta chains from one sample in a study of blood T cell repertoires in COVID-19. The protocol was immunoSEQ multiplex PCR, while the TCRdb copy is restricted to in-frame clones and leaves out a portion. There are under 250,000 clones in the sample; 82% occur only once, and 3.4% lies in the top ten. The sample consisted of peripheral blood. These receptors were obtained from a woman between 18 and 30 years old with acute or convalescent COVID-19. The conserved cysteine and the conserved F or W are not part of the CDR3 here. Fields, in order: J gene, V gene, CDR3 protein.

TRBJ2-2	TRBV24-1	ATSDLPARQGADTGELF
TRBJ1-2	TRBV7-2	ASSGEPSSGYT
TRBJ1-1	TRBV2	ASSENGGRNTEAF
TRBJ2-3	TRBV5-1	ASSLYPEHTDTQY
TRBJ2-7	TRBV5-4	ASSLGQGRVGYEQY
TRBJ1-5	TRBV2	ASNRGSNQPQH
TRBJ1-2	TRBV5-6	ASSPDRGYYGYT
TRBJ2-7	TRBV28	ASHGGAAYEQY
TRBJ2-2	TRBV7-2	ASSLVVRAGELF
TRBJ1-2	TRBV7-2	ASSLGQGGIYGYT